This T cell receptor beta chain came from a study of T cell responses to AZD1222 COVID-19 vaccine. TCRdb keeps only in-frame clones here, not all; method: immunoSEQ multiplex PCR. The sample holds roughly 190,000 clones, roughly 92% seen once. The V end lost 6 bases, the J end lost 7 bases, and 15 bases lay between the germline ends. The CDR3 runs 13 residues. Germline V gene data show CDR1 as MDHEN and CDR2 as SYDVKM. Notes on this clone: The antigen is not known.

Study-wide findings and caveats: A mostly white British donor set with more females was recruited, and clonal diversity was possibly underestimated. Samples come after the peak T cell response, not at day 14.

J is TRBJ1-2 and V is TRBV28; D is unresolved. The specimen comprised peripheral blood, sampled 28 days after the second dose of the MenACWY control vaccine. This TCR came from an adult who received the MenACWY meningococcal vaccine as a control. CDR3 DNA: TGTGCCAGCAGGCGGACCCACCTGGGTGGCTACACCTTC. Residues: CASRRTHLGGYTF.